Each of the 32 T cell receptor beta chains below was sequenced from the same sample in a study of human T cells and chemical hapten exposure. Time point specified: patch test 3, about 24 weeks after DPC sensitization. The sample's treatment: therapeutic diphenylcyclopropenone sensitization with weekly scalp DPC. One entry per CDR3 protein, called by TCRdb with MiXCR from the RACE reads. The data contain tens of thousands of distinct CDR3 sequences, about 11% of them singletons. Specimen: whole blood, collected in connection with sensitization to the hapten diphenylcyclopropenone (DPC). These receptors were taken from a woman in her 30s with alopecia areata. Some clones in this sample may be carry-over from other donors' samples.

The sample holds many counts of this clonotype. This chain joins TRBV6-2 or TRBV6-3 and TRBJ2-2; D remains ambiguous. The CDR3 runs to 13 residues. Trimming removed 2 bases from V and 3 bases from J, with 4 bases in between. Germline CDR1 and CDR2: MNHEY and SVGEGT. The CDR3 sequence: CASSYRDTGELFF. CDR3 nucleotides: TGTGCCAGCAGTTACAGGGACACCGGGGAGCTGTTTTTT.

This clonotype was found many times. The chain recombines TRBV5-5 with TRBJ1-1; tentatively, D is TRBD1 (6 bases). This CDR3 comprises 15 residues. Germline loops: CDR1 SGHKS, CDR2 YYEKEE (reference sequence). Trimming left V 2 bases short and J 1 base short, with 12 bases between. CDR3 sequence: CASSLGPTGNTEAFF. The DNA of the CDR3 is TGTGCCAGCAGCTTAGGGCCGACAGGGAACACTGAAGCTTTCTTT.

The chain couples TRBV10-3 to TRBJ1-3; 11 bases map to TRBD1. This CDR3 is 16 amino acids long. Germline assignment: CDR1 ENHRY and CDR2 SYGVKD. Germline trimming cut 2 bases from V and 5 bases from J; bases unmatched to any gene: 5. CDR3 nucleotides: TGTGCCATCAGTGAGCTGGACAGGGGGCAACGAAACACCATATATTTT. This sequence encodes CAISELDRGQRNTIYF.

The chain links TRBV3-1 to TRBJ1-1; D is uncertain. CDR3 length equals 13 residues. From germline, CDR1 is LGHDT and CDR2 YNNKEL (reference sequence). Between the trimmed V and J ends, which lost 3 bases and 7 bases, there was a span of 12 bases. The CDR3 bases are TGTGCCAGCAGCCAGTTGGCCGGCCGTGAAGCTTTCTTT. Residues: CASSQLAGREAFF.

This clonotype was counted between two and nine times. The chain employs TRBV5-1 and TRBJ1-1; D is perhaps TRBD1 (5 bases). Trimming removed 6 bases from V and 0 bases from J, with 15 bases in between. The CDR3 sequence is 15 residues long. CDR1 and CDR2 (germline): SGHRS, YFSETQ. CDR3 sequence: CASTGQPGLNTEAFF. In nucleotides, the CDR3 is TGCGCCAGCACCGGACAACCGGGCCTGAACACTGAAGCTTTCTTT.

CDR3 amino acids: CASSRSWDYEQYV. In DNA form, the CDR3 reads TGTGCCAGCAGTAGAAGTTGGGACTACGAGCAGTACGTC. The rearrangement uses TRBV28 and TRBJ2-7; D is ambiguous. This CDR3 has 13 residues. The V gene lost 5 bases and the J gene lost 3 bases, with 11 bases spanning the gap. Per the germline V gene, CDR1 is MDHEN and CDR2 is SYDVKM.

V and J are TRBV5-6 and TRBJ2-7; D is unresolved. The CDR3 sequence is 13 residues long. Trimming pared 3 bases from V and 12 bases from J, leaving 19 bases between. Germline assignment: CDR1 SGHDT and CDR2 YYEEEE. Here the CDR3 DNA reads TGTGCCAGCAGCTCGATTTTAGTGGCGGATACGTACGTC. It specifies CASSSILVADTYV.

The V call is TRBV20-1, the J call TRBJ1-5, with 7 bases lining up with TRBD1. Germline V gives CDR1 DFQATT, CDR2 SNEGSKA (reference sequence). Trimming at V came to 0 bases and at J to 5 bases, leaving 7 bases not matched to a gene. The CDR3 spans 15 residues. The CDR3 coding sequence is TGCAGTGCTAGAGATACAGGGGAGGATCATCAGCCCCAGCATTTT. Translating it yields CSARDTGEDHQPQHF.

This clonotype was recorded many times. The chain combines TRBV12-3 or TRBV12-4 with TRBJ2-1; TRBD2 agrees at 9 bases. This CDR3 region has 14 residues. V shed 6 bases and J 5 bases; nucleotides not matched to a gene: 5. Here the CDR3 reads CASSQTSGDNEQFF. CDR3 DNA sequence: TGTGCCAGCAGCCAGACTAGCGGAGACAATGAGCAGTTCTTC.

The chain recombines TRBV2 with TRBJ2-3; D unclear. The V end lost 1 base, the J end lost 3 bases, and 5 bases lay between the germline ends. This CDR3 is 13 amino acids long. Germline V gene lookup returns CDR1 SNHLY and CDR2 FYNNEI. CDR3 in amino acids: CASSEGQTDTQYF. The CDR3 DNA is TGTGCCAGCAGTGAAGGGCAGACAGATACGCAGTATTTT.

The CDR3: CASSPPLNEQFF. The DNA for the CDR3 is TGTGCCAGCAGCCCACCTTTAAATGAGCAGTTCTTC. This sequence joins TRBV7-2 and TRBJ2-1; D is undetermined. Germline V gene data show CDR1 as SGHTA and CDR2 as FQGNSA. There are 12 residues in the CDR3. V lost 5 bases and J lost 7, with 9 bases in between.

Only one count was recorded for this clonotype. The chain links TRBV28 to TRBJ2-4; TRBD1 or TRBD2 may be the D gene (5 bases each). Germline assignment: CDR1 MDHEN and CDR2 SYDVKM. Between the trimmed V and J ends, which lost 5 bases and 2 bases, there was a span of 13 bases. CDR3 length: 15 amino acids. The CDR3 region is CASSPPGTTKNIQYF. The CDR3 region has the DNA TGTGCCAGCAGTCCCCCGGGGACCACCAAAAACATTCAGTACTTC.

Only a few counts were recorded for this clonotype. The V call is TRBV29-1, the J call TRBJ1-1; D not resolved. The CDR3 extends over 12 amino acids. Trimming removed 2 bases at V and 3 bases at J, with 7 bases between. Germline assignment: CDR1 SQVTM and CDR2 ANQGSEA. CDR3 sequence: CSVETGHTEAFF. Here the CDR3 DNA reads TGCAGCGTTGAAACTGGGCACACTGAAGCTTTCTTT. Based on the CDR3 plus reference TRBV29-1 and TRBJ1-1, the full variable domain is SAVISQKPSRDICQRGTSLTIQCQVDSQVTMMFWYRQQPGQSLTLIATANQGSEATYESGFVIDKFPISRPNLTFSTLTVSNMSPEDSSIYLCSVETGHTEAFFGQGTRLTVV.

This clonotype was recorded at least ten times. The chain carries TRBV29-1 and TRBJ2-1; perhaps TRBD2 as D (5 bases). CDR3 length: 13 amino acids. The germline V gene has CDR1 SQVTM and CDR2 ANQGSEA. Here the CDR3 DNA reads TGCATCAGAGCGGCTCGAGCTGGCAATGAGCAGTTCTTC. This encodes CIRAARAGNEQFF.

The chain is built from TRBV7-2 and TRBJ1-4; possibly TRBD1 for D (5 bases). Germline CDR1 reads SGHTA; CDR2 reads FQGNSA. V was clipped by 3 bases and J by 2 bases, with 10 bases between them. The CDR3 has 15 amino acids. CDR3 DNA sequence: TGTGCCAGCAGCTTTCAGGGATACACTAATGAAAAACTGTTTTTT. It encodes CASSFQGYTNEKLFF. Looking up the rest from reference TRBV7-2 and TRBJ1-4 gives the full variable domain: GAGVSQSPSNKVTEKGKDVELRCDPISGHTALYWYRQSLGQGLEFLIYFQGNSAPDKSGLPSDRFSAERTGGSVSTLTIQRTQQEDSAVYLCASSFQGYTNEKLFFGSGTQLSVL.

This clonotype was observed at least ten times. The V call is TRBV27, the J call TRBJ2-2, with 10 bases aligning to TRBD2. CDR3 length equals 18 residues. In germline, CDR1 is MNHEY, CDR2 SMNVEV (reference sequence). With 5 bases clipped from V and 8 bases from J, the junction kept 17 bases outside the gene matches. The CDR3 DNA sequence: TGTGCCAGCAGTCCCTTAGGAGGAACTAGCGGGACATTTGGGGAGCTGTTTTTT. Protein product: CASSPLGGTSGTFGELFF.

This clonotype was recorded at least ten times. The chain is built from TRBV4-1 and TRBJ2-1, with D possibly being TRBD2 (7 bases). Germline values: CDR1 MGHRA, CDR2 YSYEKL. Trimming cost V 0 bases and J 1 base, with 16 bases left between them. The CDR3 has 18 residues. CDR3 region: CASSQDQSRGGSYNEQFF. In nucleotides, the CDR3 is TGCGCCAGCAGCCAAGATCAATCCAGGGGAGGGTCCTACAATGAGCAGTTCTTC.

This clonotype was recorded many times. The chain recombines TRBV20-1 with TRBJ2-4; the match to TRBD2 covers 12 bases. Unmatched junction bases numbered 13, after V lost 3 bases and J lost 7 bases. CDR1 DFQATT and CDR2 SNEGSKA come from the germline V gene (reference sequence). The CDR3 contains 17 residues. CDR3 sequence reads: CSASATSGGGRGNIQYF. The CDR3 coding sequence is TGCAGTGCTAGCGCGACTAGCGGGGGAGGCAGAGGTAACATTCAGTACTTC.

This clonotype was observed at least ten times. The V and J genes are TRBV12-3 or TRBV12-4 and TRBJ1-4; D remains ambiguous. V shed 6 bases and J shed 0 bases, with 11 bases lying between them. The CDR3 spans 15 residues. The CDR3 DNA is TGTGCCAGCAGCCGAATGGGAGCAACTAATGAAAAACTGTTTTTT. Residues: CASSRMGATNEKLFF.

There are a few counts of this clonotype. The V and J genes are TRBV7-2 and TRBJ2-2, with TRBD1 matching over 10 bases. Germline V gene data show CDR1 as SGHTA and CDR2 as FQGNSA. The CDR3 has 15 amino acids. The ends lost 1 base at V and 9 bases at J; junction bases unmatched: 5. CDR3 region: CASSLEVTGGRELFF. CDR3 sequence (DNA): TGTGCCAGCAGCTTAGAGGTGACAGGGGGCCGGGAGCTGTTTTTT. The full variable domain, in which reference TRBV7-2 and TRBJ2-2 provide the parts outside the CDR3, is GAGVSQSPSNKVTEKGKDVELRCDPISGHTALYWYRQSLGQGLEFLIYFQGNSAPDKSGLPSDRFSAERTGGSVSTLTIQRTQQEDSAVYLCASSLEVTGGRELFFGEGSRLTVL.

This sequence joins TRBV2 and TRBJ2-5; a possible D gene is TRBD1 (5 bases). The CDR3 runs to 13 residues. Germline CDR1 reads SNHLY; CDR2 reads FYNNEI. Trimming left V 6 bases short and J 2 bases short, with 10 bases between. The CDR3 nucleotides read TGTGCCAGCAGCGGAGACAGTCAAGAGACCCAGTACTTC. As protein: CASSGDSQETQYF.

This clonotype was recorded many times. The V and J genes are TRBV6-2 or TRBV6-3 and TRBJ2-7; 8 nucleotides align to TRBD1. The CDR3 totals 16 residues. Germline lookup yields CDR1 MNHEY and CDR2 SVGEGT. The V gene end was trimmed by 11 bases and the J gene end by 1 base; junction bases not matched to a gene: 16. CDR3 bases: TGTGCCGGCAACACCACGGGCAGGGGGCAATCCTACGAGCAGTACTTC. The encoded protein is CAGNTTGRGQSYEQYF.

At least ten counts were recorded for this clonotype. The V gene is TRBV27, the J gene TRBJ2-7; D gene ambiguous. Germline CDR1 and CDR2: MNHEY and SMNVEV (reference sequence). CDR3 length equals 14 residues. V lost 3 bases and J lost 6, with 15 bases in between. CDR3 region: CASSFFIHASEQYF. The CDR3, as DNA: TGTGCCAGCAGTTTCTTCATTCACGCCTCCGAGCAGTACTTC.

J is TRBJ2-7 and V is TRBV7-2; no firm D call. CDR1 is SGHTA, CDR2 FQGNSA, per germline. Between the trimmed V and J ends, which lost 2 bases and 3 bases, there was a span of 11 bases. There are 14 residues in the CDR3. CDR3 in amino acids: CASSLLAAYYEQYV. CDR3 in DNA: TGTGCCAGCAGCTTACTGGCAGCTTACTACGAGCAGTACGTC.

There are many counts of this clonotype. The V gene is TRBV25-1, the J gene TRBJ1-2; perhaps TRBD1 as D (6 bases). This CDR3 is built from 15 residues. Trimming shortened V by 5 bases and J by 4 bases, and 17 bases separated the two germline ends. Germline CDR1 is MGHDK and CDR2 is SYGVNS. CDR3 sequence reads: CASSPTGTTVYGYTF. The CDR3 DNA reads TGTGCCAGCAGTCCTACCGGGACAACCGTCTATGGCTACACCTTC.

This clonotype has a handful of counts. The genes are TRBV29-1 and TRBJ2-5; maybe TRBD2 (5 bases). The CDR3 runs to 11 residues. V dropped 3 bases and J dropped 7 bases, with 9 bases sitting between them. Germline lookup yields CDR1 SQVTM and CDR2 ANQGSEA. CDR3 protein: CSVEAEGTQYF. The CDR3 DNA follows: TGCAGCGTTGAGGCAGAGGGGACCCAGTACTTC.

This clonotype was recorded a few times. This rearrangement joins TRBV3-1 to TRBJ1-2; 7 bases align to TRBD1. V gave up 2 bases and J gave up 8 bases; unmatched junction bases: 2. CDR3 length: 12 amino acids. The germline gives CDR1 LGHDT, CDR2 YNNKEL (reference sequence). CDR3 region: CASSQNRGGYTF. DNA for the CDR3: TGTGCCAGCAGCCAAAACAGGGGAGGCTACACCTTC.

There are a few counts of this clonotype. This chain uses TRBV28 with TRBJ2-5; 9 bases map to TRBD2. The CDR3 runs 14 residues. Germline V lookup: CDR1 MDHEN, CDR2 SYDVKM. Trimming cost V 6 bases and J 4 bases; bases outside gene matches: 6. The CDR3, as DNA: TGTGCCAGCAGACAGGGCGGGGGGGCAGAGACCCAGTACTTC. Residues: CASRQGGGAETQYF.

This clonotype was counted between two and nine times. This chain joins TRBV12-3 or TRBV12-4 and TRBJ2-7; no reliable D call. Trimming shortened V by 6 bases and J by 6 bases, and 12 bases separated the two germline ends. CDR3 length equals 12 residues. The CDR3 loop is CASSPSSSEQYF. The CDR3 DNA is TGTGCCAGCAGCCCGAGTTCCAGCGAGCAGTACTTC.

This clonotype has a handful of counts. This chain links TRBV20-1 with TRBJ1-4, with 7 bases fitting TRBD1. Germline CDR1 reads DFQATT; CDR2 reads SNEGSKA (reference sequence). CDR3 length equals 14 residues. Trimming at V came to 6 bases and at J to 5 bases, leaving 9 bases not matched to a gene. The CDR3 loop is CSATPGGRNEKLFF. In DNA, the CDR3 is TGCAGTGCCACCCCAGGGGGGAGAAATGAAAAACTGTTTTTT.

This clonotype has a handful of counts. CDR3 in amino acids: CASSSPRTGRNTIYF. The CDR3 DNA follows: TGTGCCAGCAGTTCCCCGCGGACAGGGAGAAACACCATATATTTT. The chain is built from TRBV28 and TRBJ1-3; 8 nucleotides match TRBD1. The CDR3 has 15 residues. Germline CDR1 and CDR2: MDHEN and SYDVKM. Trimming at V came to 4 bases and at J to 5 bases, leaving 7 bases not matched to a gene.

The chain couples TRBV20-1 to TRBJ2-7, with a weak D call TRBD2 (6 bases). CDR1 is DFQATT, CDR2 SNEGSKA, per germline (reference sequence). The CDR3 contains 12 residues. Trimming pared 3 bases from V and 5 bases from J, leaving 11 bases between. The CDR3 loop reads CSASPGADEQYF. CDR3 DNA: TGCAGTGCTAGTCCGGGAGCCGACGAGCAGTACTTC.